This TCR beta chain was identified in a study of T-cell memory formation after mild COVID-19. Across the study: TCR clusters mostly belonged to single donors.

TCRdb called the 5' RACE reads again in MiXCR, with one record for every CDR3 protein. The repertoire includes 450,000 or so distinct CDR3 sequences, 20% of them detected once, and 7.5% to 9.5% sits in the top ten. The V end lost 6 bases, the J end lost 2 bases, and 13 bases lay between the germline ends. The CDR3 has 13 amino acids. Germline assignment: CDR1 DFQATT and CDR2 SNEGSKA (reference sequence). The study, taken as a whole, reports: Cross-reactive memory appears to have joined, as suggested by some responding clones showing up in pre-infection memory.

With regard to this clonotype: Antigen unknown.

The origin of this receptor is an adult woman who had mild COVID-19 (a few samples of this study predate the infection). Cell type and time point are not known. The chain carries TRBV20-1 and TRBJ1-1, with D maybe TRBD1 (5 bases). The sample consisted of PBMCs or a T cell subset sorted from them (not recorded which). CDR3 bases: TGCAGTGCCAGCCGACAGCATAACACTGAAGCTTTCTTT. Its protein is CSASRQHNTEAFF.